Shown below are 8 T cell receptor beta chains from a single sample sequenced in a study of blood T cell repertoires in COVID-19. Some clones are missing from TCRdb's copy, which holds only in-frame ones; the method was immunoSEQ multiplex PCR. The data show about 210,000 clones, 80% to 90% seen once. Material: peripheral blood. Source of these receptors: a woman aged 80 or older with COVID-19, enrolled during active disease.

This chain connects TRBV13 to TRBJ2-7; a possible D gene is TRBD1 (7 bases). V was cut by 2 bases and J by 4 bases, with 15 bases left in between. Per the germline V gene, CDR1 is PRHDT and CDR2 is FYEKMQ (reference sequence). The CDR3 contains 15 residues. The CDR3 DNA is TGTGCCAGCAGCTTAAGCACAGGGGACTTTTACGAGCAGTACTTC. Translating it yields CASSLSTGDFYEQYF.

This CDR3 reads CAISESEGRTSYTF. In DNA, the CDR3 is TGTGCCATCAGTGAGTCGGAGGGCAGGACGAGCTACACCTTC. The chain employs TRBV10-3 and TRBJ1-2; D not resolved. This CDR3 has 14 residues. From germline, CDR1 is ENHRY and CDR2 SYGVKD. V was cut by 0 bases and J by 9 bases, with 14 bases left in between.

The chain carries TRBV27 and TRBJ1-1; a weak D match, TRBD1 (5 bases). The V gene lost 0 bases and the J gene lost 3 bases, with 20 bases spanning the gap. Germline V lookup: CDR1 MNHEY, CDR2 SMNVEV (reference sequence). This CDR3 has 18 amino acids. CDR3 amino acids: CASSLSFLPAGEDTEAFF. CDR3 DNA: TGTGCCAGCAGTTTATCATTTTTACCCGCGGGGGAGGACACTGAAGCTTTCTTT.

The rearrangement links TRBV27 to TRBJ1-2; D perhaps matches TRBD1 (5 bases). V dropped 2 bases and J dropped 2 bases, with 12 bases sitting between them. This CDR3 has 15 amino acids. Germline CDR1 reads MNHEY; CDR2 reads SMNVEV (reference sequence). The CDR3 DNA reads as TGTGCCAGCAGTTTAGTTTGGCAGGGAAACTATGGCTACACCTTC. This gives the protein CASSLVWQGNYGYTF.

This chain joins TRBV10-1 and TRBJ1-1; D gene ambiguous. With 5 bases removed from V and 4 bases from J, the gap between germline ends came to 17 bases. CDR3 length equals 15 residues. Germline CDR1 is WNHNN and CDR2 is SYGVQD (reference sequence). The CDR3 sequence is CASSYTDTGSTEAFF. CDR3 DNA sequence: TGCGCCAGCAGTTATACCGACACGGGGAGCACTGAAGCTTTCTTT.

This clone was seen once. The CDR3 region has the DNA TGTGCCAGCAGATCGGGACAGGGCAATGAGCAGTTCTTC. Its protein is CASRSGQGNEQFF. This chain connects TRBV6-5 to TRBJ2-1; 9 bases fit TRBD1. With 6 bases clipped from V and 6 bases from J, the junction kept 3 bases outside the gene matches. Looked up from germline, CDR1 is MNHEY and CDR2 is SVGAGI. The CDR3 is 13 residues long.

The chain uses TRBV29-1 and TRBJ2-5, with TRBD2 matching 7 bases. The CDR3 contains 14 residues. The V segment lost 5 bases and the J segment 2 bases; nucleotides outside the gene matches: 8. CDR1 and CDR2 from the germline V gene are SQVTM and ANQGSEA. CDR3 nucleotides: TGCAGCGTTCAGCGGGGTACCAAACAAGAGACCCAGTACTTC. Translated: CSVQRGTKQETQYF.

The chain links TRBV6-1 to TRBJ1-1, with TRBD1 as a possible D gene (6 bases). This CDR3 comprises 16 residues. CDR1 is MNHNS and CDR2 is SASEGT in the germline V gene. V lost 3 bases and J 4 bases, leaving 18 bases between the germline ends. As DNA, the CDR3 is TGTGCCAGCAGTGATCTGGCGCGGGGGCGCGGCACTGAAGCTTTCTTT. Encoded protein: CASSDLARGRGTEAFF.